This TCR beta chain was retrieved from a study of blood T cell repertoires in COVID-19. Across the study: Material from acute and convalescent COVID-19 was sourced from the United States, Italy and Spain. In each case, the material was cDNA or gDNA derived from T cells, B-cell-depleted T cells, or PBMCs.

CDR3 length: 14 amino acids. The junction had 6 bases not matched to a gene; V was cut back by 3 bases and J by 8 bases. CDR1 and CDR2 (germline): SEHNR, FQNEAQ (reference sequence). In the study's own analysis: By means of reference gene primer amplification, nucleated cell counts were estimated. Using immunoSEQ multiplex PCR, the repertoire was profiled, and TCRdb retains in-frame clones only, with some absent. V and J calls and clone size are given by that table; D and trimming were obtained from the DNA. This sample has fewer than 200,000 clones, with roughly 79% found just once. Enrolled during active infection, Seattle patients were then followed longitudinally.

This sequence originates from a woman of 80 years or more with COVID-19, enrolled during active disease. The V gene is TRBV7-9, the J gene TRBJ1-4; TRBD1 aligns across 7 bases. The sequenced sample consisted of peripheral blood. CDR3 amino acids: CASSLKGGSEKLFF. CDR3 in DNA: TGTGCCAGCAGCTTGAAAGGGGGCTCAGAAAAACTGTTTTTT.